This is a list of T cell receptor beta chains from one sample in a study of identical twins. A single record per CDR3 protein comes from TCRdb applying MiXCR to the 5' RACE reads. The profile shows 1.5 million to 2 million distinct CDR3 sequences, less than 40% of them singletons. The source material was cord blood. The receptors were sampled from a newborn girl in good health. The CDR3 runs from the conserved cysteine through the conserved F or W. D genes are given only for firm matches. Clone size is not always given. Where it is, it says once, few, many or a class for expanded clones.

v_gene	d_gene	j_gene	abundance	CDR3nt	CDR3aa
TRBV6-1	-	TRBJ2-3	few	TGTGCCAGCCCGGAGGCGGGCCTCACAGATACGCAGTATTTT	CASPEAGLTDTQYF
TRBV2	TRBD2	TRBJ2-5	few	TGTGCCAGCAGAAACCCGACTAGCGGACAAGAGACCCAGTACTTC	CASRNPTSGQETQYF
TRBV29-1	TRBD2	TRBJ2-1	few	TGCAGCTCGAGACTAGCGGGGGCCTACAATGAGCAGTTCTTC	CSSRLAGAYNEQFF
TRBV30	TRBD1	TRBJ1-2	few	TGTGCCTGGAGTGTACAGGGGGGGGATGGCTACACCTTC	CAWSVQGGDGYTF
TRBV11-2	-	TRBJ1-1	-	TGTGCCAGCAGCTTAGTGGGCAGGGGAGGAACTGAAGCTTTCTTT	CASSLVGRGGTEAFF
TRBV7-2	-	TRBJ2-7	-	TGTGCCAGCAGCTTAAGGGGAGCGGGCCCCTACGAGCAGTACTTC	CASSLRGAGPYEQYF
TRBV2	TRBD1	TRBJ1-1	few	TGTGCCAGCAGTCTAAACGGACAGGGGACTGAAGCTTTCTTT	CASSLNGQGTEAFF
TRBV10-3	-	TRBJ2-6	few	TGTGCCATCAGTGATCAGGGGCCCGGGGCCAACGTCCTGACTTTC	CAISDQGPGANVLTF
TRBV20-1	-	TRBJ2-3	many	TGCAGTGCTAGAAGGACAGGCACAGATACGCAGTATTTT	CSARRTGTDTQYF
TRBV20-1	TRBD1	TRBJ1-2	few	TGCAGTGCACTGGGACAGGGGATCCTCTACACCTTC	CSALGQGILYTF
TRBV28	TRBD2	TRBJ2-1	-	TGTGCCGGCAGGTACCGGGGGGAGGTTCGGAATGAGCAGTTCTTC	CAGRYRGEVRNEQFF
TRBV7-8	-	TRBJ2-1	-	TGTGCCAGCAGCTTATTAGATCCGGGATCCCCTTACAATGAGCAGTTCTTC	CASSLLDPGSPYNEQFF
TRBV21-1	-	TRBJ2-1	few	TGTGCCAGCAGCAAAGGAGGGCGGACTCCCTACAATGAGCAGTTCTTC	CASSKGGRTPYNEQFF
TRBV11-2	TRBD2	TRBJ2-7	-	TGTGCCAGCAGATCGAGCGGGGGGCCCGATCTCTACAATGAGCAGTACTTC	CASRSSGGPDLYNEQYF
TRBV29-1	-	TRBJ1-1	few	TGCAGCGTTGTGGCAGGGGCCATGAACACTGAAGCTTTCTTT	CSVVAGAMNTEAFF
TRBV18	-	TRBJ1-1	-	TGTGCCAGCTCCTCCTCGGCGAACACTGAAGCTTTCTTT	CASSSSANTEAFF
TRBV20-1	TRBD2	TRBJ2-4	few	TGCAGTGCTAGAGTCTCTAGCGGGGACATTCAGTACTTC	CSARVSSGDIQYF
TRBV7-2	-	TRBJ2-3	many	TGTGCCAGCAGCCCCAGACTAGCAGATACGCAGTATTTT	CASSPRLADTQYF
TRBV12-3/TRBV12-4	-	TRBJ2-3	few	TGTGCCAGCAGTTTCCAGGTGAGATTCACAGATACGCAGTATTTT	CASSFQVRFTDTQYF
TRBV7-6	-	TRBJ2-1	-	TGTGCCAGCAGCTTAGCGTCATGGATGCGGGATGAGCAGTTCTTC	CASSLASWMRDEQFF
TRBV20-1	-	TRBJ2-1	-	TGCAGTGGGCCGGTATACAATGAGCAGTTCTTC	CSGPVYNEQFF
TRBV4-2	-	TRBJ2-5	few	TGTGCCAGCAGCCAAGAAGGGGGACTACCTCAAGAGACCCAGTACTTC	CASSQEGGLPQETQYF
TRBV6-1	-	TRBJ2-5	-	-	CASILERGYEQYF
TRBV25-1	TRBD1	TRBJ1-4	few	TGTGCCAGCAGTGAATATCAGGGGGCGAGTGAAAAACTGTTTTTT	CASSEYQGASEKLFF
TRBV11-2	TRBD2	TRBJ2-1	-	TGTGCCAGCAGCTTTCGATTCCAGACTAGCGGGGGACTCGATGAGCAGTTCTTC	CASSFRFQTSGGLDEQFF
TRBV14	-	TRBJ2-7	few	TGTGCCAGCAGCCAATGGGGTCGGGAAAGGGACGAGCAGTACTTC	CASSQWGRERDEQYF
TRBV29-1	-	TRBJ2-7	many	TGCAGCGGAGCGGGTAGCTCCTACGAGCAGTACTTC	CSGAGSSYEQYF
TRBV18	-	TRBJ2-2	-	TGTGCCAGCTCACCCGGGACGGGGACCGATGAGCTGTTTTTT	CASSPGTGTDELFF
TRBV20-1	-	TRBJ1-2	few	TGCAGTGCTAGTGCCCGGCAACGGCTCCATGGCTACACCTTC	CSASARQRLHGYTF
TRBV25-1	-	TRBJ2-3	few	TGTGCCAGCAGTGACCCACTAGGATATAGGACAGATACGCAGTATTTT	CASSDPLGYRTDTQYF
TRBV6-5	-	TRBJ1-6	few	TGTGCCAGCAGTTTAGGGGTTAACTATAATTCACCCCTCCACTTT	CASSLGVNYNSPLHF
TRBV28	TRBD2	TRBJ2-7	few	TGTGCCACCCAACTAGCGCCCTACGAGCAGTACTTC	CATQLAPYEQYF
TRBV20-1	-	TRBJ1-6	-	TGCAGTGCTAGAGATCCGGGGAGCTCCTATAATTCACCCCTCCACTTT	CSARDPGSSYNSPLHF
TRBV20-1	-	TRBJ2-7	-	TGCGGTGCTAGGCGAGGGGGTTTCTACGAGCAGTACTTC	CGARRGGFYEQYF
TRBV3-1	TRBD2	TRBJ2-1	-	TGTGCCAGCAGCCCCCCGGGACTAGCGGGATATGAGCAGTTCTTC	CASSPPGLAGYEQFF
TRBV7-2	-	TRBJ2-1	-	TGTGCCAGCAGCTTAGGCGTTGGGCTCTCCTACAATGAGCAGTTCTTC	CASSLGVGLSYNEQFF
TRBV6-1	TRBD1	TRBJ1-5	-	TGTGCCAGCGCCGGACAGGGATTCTTCAATCAGCCCCAGCATTTT	CASAGQGFFNQPQHF
TRBV3-1	TRBD2	TRBJ2-1	-	TGTGCCAGCCGAGATGGCGGGGGCTCCTACAATGAGCAGTTCTTC	CASRDGGGSYNEQFF
TRBV7-2	-	TRBJ2-7	-	TGTGCCAACAGCTTAAAGTCCTACGAGCAGTACTTC	CANSLKSYEQYF
TRBV7-2	-	TRBJ2-4	few	TGTGCCAGCATTCGTGGGTCGAGGGGGGAAAACATTCAGTACTTC	CASIRGSRGENIQYF
TRBV28	TRBD2	TRBJ2-5	-	TGTGCCAGCAGGGGGGGACTAGATGCGCAAGAGGCCCAGTACTTC	CASRGGLDAQEAQYF
TRBV5-4	-	TRBJ2-1	few	TGTGCCAGCAGCCGTCATCCCAATGAGCAGTTCTTC	CASSRHPNEQFF
TRBV18	-	TRBJ2-3	-	TGTGCCAGCTTACCGAGGGAGACAGATACGCAGTATTTT	CASLPRETDTQYF
TRBV12-3/TRBV12-4	TRBD1	TRBJ1-6	few	TGTGCCAGCAGTTTCGTGGACAGGGCTAATTCACCCCTCCACTTT	CASSFVDRANSPLHF
TRBV28	TRBD2	TRBJ2-2	-	TGTGCCAGCAGTTTATGGACTCCCATGACTAGCGGCACCGGGGAGCTGTTTTTT	CASSLWTPMTSGTGELFF
TRBV12-3/TRBV12-4	TRBD1	TRBJ1-1	few	TGTGCCAGCAGTTTGTTCCGGGACAGAGGGCTGAACACTGAAGCTTTCTTT	CASSLFRDRGLNTEAFF
TRBV7-2	-	TRBJ2-5	few	TGTGCCAGCAGCTTACTCCCTAAAGCGGGAGAGACCCAGTACTTC	CASSLLPKAGETQYF
TRBV27	TRBD2	TRBJ2-7	-	TGTGCCAGCAGTTTCTTCTCCAGCGGGGCTGGCTACGAGCAGTACTTC	CASSFFSSGAGYEQYF
TRBV20-1	-	TRBJ1-5	-	TGCAGTGCTAGTGTCCGTTGGACAAATCAGCCCCAGCATTTT	CSASVRWTNQPQHF
TRBV20-1	-	TRBJ1-6	few	TGCAGTGCTAGAGATCAGGATTCACCCCTCCACTTT	CSARDQDSPLHF
TRBV20-1	-	TRBJ1-5	-	TGCAGTGCTCGCGACAGGCCCTATAGCAATCAGCCCCAGCATTTT	CSARDRPYSNQPQHF
TRBV20-1	-	TRBJ2-3	few	TGCAGTGCTAGGGGCCCCACAGGTGCGGTCACAGATACGCAGTATTTT	CSARGPTGAVTDTQYF
TRBV10-3	TRBD2	TRBJ2-3	many	TGTGCCATCAGTGGGGGACTAGCGGGAGCAGATACGCAGTATTTT	CAISGGLAGADTQYF
TRBV5-1	TRBD1	TRBJ1-2	-	TGCGCCAGCGGCGGTCGACAGGGGGCTGGCTACACCTTC	CASGGRQGAGYTF
TRBV12-3/TRBV12-4	-	TRBJ1-1	few	TGTGCCAGTTCTACCGGCGTTAGTCCTGAAGCTTTCTTT	CASSTGVSPEAFF
TRBV6-4	TRBD1	TRBJ1-1	few	TGTGCCAGCAGTGACTCGGCAGGGGGACTGGCTTTCTTT	CASSDSAGGLAFF
TRBV5-8	-	TRBJ1-1	-	TGTGCCAGCAGCTTGGGTACGAGCCCGAACACTGAAGCTTTCTTT	CASSLGTSPNTEAFF
TRBV20-1	-	TRBJ1-6	-	TGCAGTGCTAGAGTCCTGACAGGAAGCTCCTATAATTCACCCCTCCACTTT	CSARVLTGSSYNSPLHF
TRBV4-2	-	TRBJ2-5	few	TGTGCCAGCAGCCCGTCTAGCGCATCGAAAGGGACCCAGTACTTC	CASSPSSASKGTQYF